This T cell receptor (beta chain) was sequenced for a study of T-cell reconstitution after alpha-beta-depleted transplantation in children. Trimming pared 4 bases from V and 5 bases from J, leaving 14 bases between. In germline, CDR1 is SQVTM, CDR2 ANQGSEA. There are 13 residues in the CDR3. This clonotype showed up many times. TCRbeta library construction was performed incorporating unique molecular identifiers. MiXCR, run by TCRdb on the PCR reads, gives a single entry per CDR3 protein. The profile shows about 360,000 distinct CDR3 sequences, 10% to 15% of them singletons. The sequencing here drew on PBMCs, taken from the stem cell graft. The TCR sequence derives from a human donor who donated a stem cell graft to a child with Fanconi anemia. V usage is TRBV29-1 and J usage is TRBJ2-5; no clear D. The CDR3, as DNA: TGCAGCGTTGTACCTCAAGCGCGGGAGACCCAGTACTTC. This gives the protein CSVVPQARETQYF.